This paragraph reports one T cell receptor beta chain. This clonotype appeared a few times. The specificity of this receptor is unknown. The record has no base qualities; no much larger clone is one base away. Library method: 5' RACE. The listed sequencing device is Illumina HiSeq 2500. A second about 6 to 11 cycle PCR used a sample-barcoded 5' primer and a J-beta primer mix. A unique molecular identifier was introduced onto each TCR beta cDNA molecule by a template-switch 5' adaptor carrying 12 random nucleotides. Each sample yielded at least 2.5 million CDR3-containing paired-end reads. First-strand cDNA was synthesized from all RNA with the Mint cDNA synthesis kit, primed by a TRBC-specific oligonucleotide. Following uracil-DNA glycosylase treatment, all cDNA underwent a first 18-cycle PCR with the universal primers M1SS and BC2_uni_R. The original pipeline was this. For normalization, 1 million high-quality reads were randomly selected from each sample, with every read carrying a distinct molecular identifier. Instead of being binned into consensus sequences, reads that shared molecular identifiers were thrown out. MiTCR, run with a Q25 quality threshold and the strictest error-elimination algorithm, handled CDR3 identification, clonotype clustering and error correction. A nonparametric unseen species model with Euler transformation was used to estimate a lower bound on total TCR beta diversity. Through fastp at Q25 and MiXCR, TCRdb rebuilt clones from the public reads, retaining in-frame beta chains. Each record represents a unique CDR3 protein, reported with the most common genes and DNA among its rows. TCRdb assigned the V and J calls; the authors' analysis was not used. This sample has approximately 1.5 million distinct CDR3 sequences in its table, and roughly a third of those were observed once. In total, the top ten clones hold about 10% of the sample.

The sample is drawn from a study of blood T cells in healthy people across ages (dated by TCRdb to the mid-2010s). Regarding the study in general: In model experiments, roughly one uniquely barcoded TCR beta cDNA molecule per two T cells was captured by template switching. The study measured age-related changes in TCR beta repertoire diversity using deep sequencing normalized with unique cDNA molecular identifiers. Four age groups were formed from the donors: young (average approximately 17 years), middle-aged (just under 40), aged (62) and long-lived (more than 75). To avoid experimental bias, donors of different ages were spread randomly across the sequencing lanes. Two additional independent replicas of 1 million unique cDNA reads from the same blood draw were analyzed for two donors (one aged 18 to 30 and one aged 80 or older). The investigation overall reported the following: As age increased, observed TCR beta diversity per million T cells dropped in a roughly linear way, and a significant reduction was already evident by age roughly 40. Because profiling used bulk unsorted PBMCs, naive and antigen-experienced compartments could not be compared conclusively. Donor CMV infection status was unknown, potentially confounding age-related changes in expanded clonotypes. Estimates of total diversity based on one million sequenced T cells were regarded as lower bounds and as underestimates. The long-lived group showed more naive CD4+ T cells, fewer expanded clones and increased TCR diversity than the aged group, suggesting age selection. A strong correlation was found between observed TCR beta diversity and the percentage of naive T cells measured by flow cytometry.

The CDR3 holds 15 amino acids from the cysteine to the phenylalanine. Just the 45-base CDR3 DNA is kept, in frame starting at base 1. The germline V gene provides CDR1 SGHRS and CDR2 YFSETQ. V lost 4 bases and J lost 3 bases, and the count of bases not matched to a germline gene is 6. Donors were a few dozen systemically healthy Caucasian individuals from Russia aged 6 to 90 years. About 9.6 milliliters of peripheral blood were collected from each donor into EDTA-treated Vacutainer tubes. Ficoll-Paque density-gradient centrifugation was used to isolate PBMCs, with at least 7 million per sample. Trizol reagent was used to extract total RNA from PBMCs, with at least 6 micrograms per sample. For every donor, flow cytometry on a PBMC aliquot measured the percentage of naive CD45RAhigh/CD27high T cells.

The rearranged segments are TRBV5-1 and TRBJ2-7; 11 central bases correspond to TRBD2. The receptor comes from a woman aged 25 to 45 in good health. Sequencing was done on a sample of blood. The sequenced DNA: TGCGCCAGCAGCCCGGGACTAGCGGCCCTCTACGAGCAGTACTTC. Its product reads: CASSPGLAALYEQYF.